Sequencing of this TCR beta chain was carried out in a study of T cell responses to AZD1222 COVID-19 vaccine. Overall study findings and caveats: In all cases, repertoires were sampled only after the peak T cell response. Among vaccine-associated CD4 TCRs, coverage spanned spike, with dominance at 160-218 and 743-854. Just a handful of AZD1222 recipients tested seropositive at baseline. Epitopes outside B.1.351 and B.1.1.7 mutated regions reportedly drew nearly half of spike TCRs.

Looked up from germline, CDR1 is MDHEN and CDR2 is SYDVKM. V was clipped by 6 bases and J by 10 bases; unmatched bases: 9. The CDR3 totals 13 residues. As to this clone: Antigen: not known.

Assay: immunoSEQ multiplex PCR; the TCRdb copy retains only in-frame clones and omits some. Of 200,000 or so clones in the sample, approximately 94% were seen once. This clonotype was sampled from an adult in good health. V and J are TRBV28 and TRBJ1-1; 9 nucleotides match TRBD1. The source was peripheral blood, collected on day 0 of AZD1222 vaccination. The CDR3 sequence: CASSRTGGRGAFF. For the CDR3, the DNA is TGTGCCAGCAGCCGAACAGGGGGCCGGGGAGCTTTCTTT.